One T cell receptor beta chain is described in this entry. Trimming pared 7 bases from V and 8 bases from J, leaving 9 bases between. The CDR3 extends over 11 amino acids. This entry belongs to a study of blood T cell repertoires in COVID-19. Study information: Both acute and convalescent COVID-19 samples were obtained from the United States, Italy and Spain. T cells, B-cell-depleted T cells, or PBMCs supplied cDNA or gDNA.

As originally analysed: The assay estimated nucleated cells by amplifying reference gene primers. Sequencing was performed with immunoSEQ multiplex PCR; in TCRdb, only in-frame clones are kept and a portion is missing. V and J calls and clone size follow that table, whereas D and trimming were derived from the DNA. The table lists 45,000 to 55,000 clones, 80% to 90% of them singletons. This receptor was identified in a human donor in a cohort sampled during active COVID-19. The chain employs TRBV12-3 or TRBV12-4 and TRBJ2-1; D unclear. The sample consisted of peripheral blood. The CDR3: CASMIRYEQFF. CDR3 nucleotide sequence: TGTGCCAGCATGATTCGGTATGAGCAGTTCTTC.